This TCR beta chain is drawn from a study of T cell responses to AZD1222 COVID-19 vaccine (dated by TCRdb to about 2021). Describing the broader study: AZD1222 recipients with second doses at about 4 weeks or about 12 weeks were pooled, because spike-specific TCR depth and breadth did not differ between schedules. A total of about 250 trial participants underwent TCR sequencing, of whom about 200 had received two doses of AZD1222 and around 26 had received two doses of the MenACWY control vaccine. Trial participants were enrolled by age into 18-55, 56-69 and 70-plus year subgroups, with 148, 28 and 57 TCR-sequenced participants respectively. On the study overall, not on this receptor specifically: Reportedly, almost half of the unique spike-specific TCRs recognized epitopes lying outside the regions that are mutated in the B.1.351 and B.1.1.7 variants. Conclusions about previously exposed vaccinees are limited because only a handful of AZD1222 recipients were SARS-CoV-2 seropositive at baseline. Participants were mostly white British, with more females than males. The authors suggested clonal diversity may have been underestimated. No day 14 peak-response samples were available, so repertoires were characterized only after the peak T cell response. A significant rise in spike-specific TCR breadth and depth was observed after two AZD1222 doses relative to day 0 and relative to MenACWY recipients. In the small 56-69-year group, the increase in depth fell short of significance, most likely because of low power. CD4 TCRs associated with the vaccine covered the entire spike protein, and the dominant responses were in regions 160-218 and 743-854.

Remarks on this clone: Its antigen is currently not known. Base qualities are not provided; no much larger clone lies one nucleotide away.

The CDR3 regions of human TCRbeta chains were analyzed by immunosequencing. Concerning the study's data processing: Repertoire TCRs were matched against a reference library of SARS-CoV-2-specific TCRs generated with the MIRA antigen-specificity platform. Breadth meant the fraction of unique TCRs that were SARS-CoV-2-associated, whereas depth meant the fraction of total T cells that were SARS-CoV-2-associated. Using the MIRA data, each spike-specific TCR was mapped to the spike region that the TCR reacts to and placed in a CD4 or CD8 class. Log10-transformed breadth and depth values were compared by one-way ANOVA with Sidak's multiple comparisons tests. In TCRdb, the immuneACCESS table is reduced to in-frame sequences with V and J assigned. These tables do not hold every clone; where another copy was compared, an unresolved V gene accounts for under half, and the others remain unexplained. The V and J calls and clone size were taken over from that table, and D and trimming were inferred from the DNA. This sample gives approximately 160,000 clones in total; about nine tenths of them show up just once. The ten biggest clones cover about 1.6% of the sample.

CDR1 and CDR2, per the germline V gene, are SGHTA and FQGNSA. The CDR3 measures 14 amino acids from cysteine to phenylalanine. Left in the record is the CDR3 DNA by itself, 42 bases read in frame from the first base. V sheds 1 base and J sheds 4 bases, leaving 10 bases between their ends. In the paper's terms, the time point label means: baseline before first vaccination. The vaccinee samples were drawn from two UK trials, COV001 and COV002, one of which was a single-blind randomized controlled phase 2/3 trial testing AZD1222 (ChAdOx1 nCoV-19) in healthy adults. For TCRbeta chain sequencing, PBMC samples from trial participants were taken at day 0 and at day 28 after the second dose.

In this chain, TRBV7-2 is recombined with TRBJ1-1; no D segment can be confidently identified. This specimen was peripheral blood, taken on day 0 of AZD1222 vaccination. This clonotype was obtained from an adult in good health. The CDR3 in this case is CASSLEVSFTEAFF. Here is the DNA: TGTGCCAGCAGCTTAGAAGTGAGTTTCACTGAAGCTTTCTTT.